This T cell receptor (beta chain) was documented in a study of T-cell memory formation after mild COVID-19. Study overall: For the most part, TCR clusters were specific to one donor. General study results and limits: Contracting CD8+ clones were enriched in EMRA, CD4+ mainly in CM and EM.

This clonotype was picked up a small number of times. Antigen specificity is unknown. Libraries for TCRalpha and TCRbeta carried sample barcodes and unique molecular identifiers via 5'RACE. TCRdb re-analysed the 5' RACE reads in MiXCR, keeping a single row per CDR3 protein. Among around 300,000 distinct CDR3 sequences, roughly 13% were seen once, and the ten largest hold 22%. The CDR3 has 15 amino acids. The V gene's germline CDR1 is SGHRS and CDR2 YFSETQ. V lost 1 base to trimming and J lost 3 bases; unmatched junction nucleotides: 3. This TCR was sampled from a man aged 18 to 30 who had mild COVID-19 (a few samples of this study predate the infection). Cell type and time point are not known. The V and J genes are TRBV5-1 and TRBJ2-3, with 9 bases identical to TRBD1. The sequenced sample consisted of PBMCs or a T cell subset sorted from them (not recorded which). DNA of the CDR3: TGCGCCAGCAGCTTGTCGGACAGGGGAACAGATACGCAGTATTTT. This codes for CASSLSDRGTDTQYF.